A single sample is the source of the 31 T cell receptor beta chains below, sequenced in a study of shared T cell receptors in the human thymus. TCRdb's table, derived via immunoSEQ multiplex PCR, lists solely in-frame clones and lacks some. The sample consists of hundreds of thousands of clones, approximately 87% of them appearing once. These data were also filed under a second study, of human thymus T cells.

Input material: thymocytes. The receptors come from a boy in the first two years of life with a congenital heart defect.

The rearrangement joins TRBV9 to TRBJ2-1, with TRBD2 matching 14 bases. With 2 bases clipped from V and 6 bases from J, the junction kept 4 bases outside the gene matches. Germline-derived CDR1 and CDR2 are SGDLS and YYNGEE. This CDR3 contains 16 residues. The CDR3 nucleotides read TGTGCCAGCAGCGTTAAGGGACTAGCGGGAGTCAATGAGCAGTTCTTC. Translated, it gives CASSVKGLAGVNEQFF.

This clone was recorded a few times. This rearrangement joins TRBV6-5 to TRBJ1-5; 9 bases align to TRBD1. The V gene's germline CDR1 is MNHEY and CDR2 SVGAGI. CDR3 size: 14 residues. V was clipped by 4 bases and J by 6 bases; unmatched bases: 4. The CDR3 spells CASSLQGATQPQHF. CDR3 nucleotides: TGTGCCAGCAGTTTACAGGGGGCGACTCAGCCCCAGCATTTT.

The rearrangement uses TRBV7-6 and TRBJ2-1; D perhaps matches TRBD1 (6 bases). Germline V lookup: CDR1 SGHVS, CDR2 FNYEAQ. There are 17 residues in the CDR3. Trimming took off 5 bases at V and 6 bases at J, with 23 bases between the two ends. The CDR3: CASSPQGGTPLSNEQFF. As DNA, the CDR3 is TGTGCCAGCAGCCCCCAAGGGGGTACTCCCTTATCCAATGAGCAGTTCTTC.

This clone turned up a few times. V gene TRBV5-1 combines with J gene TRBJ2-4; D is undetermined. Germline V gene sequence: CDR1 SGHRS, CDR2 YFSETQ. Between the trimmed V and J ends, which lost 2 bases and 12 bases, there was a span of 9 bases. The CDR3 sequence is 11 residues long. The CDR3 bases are TGCGCCAGCAGCTTACATAGCTATCAGTACTTC. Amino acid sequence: CASSLHSYQYF.

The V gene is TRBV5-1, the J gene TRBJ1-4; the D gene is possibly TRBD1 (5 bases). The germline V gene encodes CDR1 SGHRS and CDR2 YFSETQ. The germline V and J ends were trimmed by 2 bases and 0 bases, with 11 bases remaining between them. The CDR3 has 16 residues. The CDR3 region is CASSFRDFTTNEKLFF. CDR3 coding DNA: TGCGCCAGCAGCTTCCGGGACTTTACAACTAATGAAAAACTGTTTTTT.

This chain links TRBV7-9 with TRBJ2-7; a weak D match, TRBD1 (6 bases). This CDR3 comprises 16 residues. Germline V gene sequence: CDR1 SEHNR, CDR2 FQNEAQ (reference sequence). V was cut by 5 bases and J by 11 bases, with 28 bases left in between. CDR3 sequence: CASSRYRVQSNHKKYF. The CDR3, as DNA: TGTGCCAGCAGCAGATACAGGGTCCAATCGAATCATAAGAAGTACTTC. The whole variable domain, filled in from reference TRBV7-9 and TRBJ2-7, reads DTGVSQNPRHKITKRGQNVTFRCDPISEHNRLYWYRQTLGQGPEFLTYFQNEAQLEKSRLLSDRFSAERPKGSFSTLEIQRTEQGDSAMYLCASSRYRVQSNHKKYFGPGTRLTVT.

CDR3 sequence reads: CATSSGLAGEAFF. The CDR3 nucleotides are TGTGCCACCAGCAGCGGACTGGCCGGTGAAGCTTTCTTT. This rearrangement joins TRBV15 to TRBJ1-1; no clear D. The V gene lost 3 bases and the J gene lost 7 bases, with 12 bases spanning the gap. The germline gives CDR1 LNHNV, CDR2 YYDKDF (reference sequence). The CDR3 is made up of 13 amino acids.

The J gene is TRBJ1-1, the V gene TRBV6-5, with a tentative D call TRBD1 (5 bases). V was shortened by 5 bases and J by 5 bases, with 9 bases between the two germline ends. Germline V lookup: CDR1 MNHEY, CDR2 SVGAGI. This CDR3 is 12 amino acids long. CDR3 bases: TGTGCCAGCAGTCCGAAGGGGACTGAAGCTTTCTTT. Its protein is CASSPKGTEAFF.

CDR3 loop: CASSLPAGPTLSGANVLTF. CDR3 nucleotide sequence: TGTGCCAGCAGCTTACCAGCGGGACCTACTCTCTCTGGGGCCAACGTCCTGACTTTC. The rearrangement uses TRBV7-3 and TRBJ2-6; 7 nucleotides align to TRBD2. Germline V gene lookup returns CDR1 SGHTA and CDR2 FQGTGA. With 2 bases clipped from V and 0 bases from J, the junction kept 10 bases outside the gene matches. This CDR3 is built from 19 residues.

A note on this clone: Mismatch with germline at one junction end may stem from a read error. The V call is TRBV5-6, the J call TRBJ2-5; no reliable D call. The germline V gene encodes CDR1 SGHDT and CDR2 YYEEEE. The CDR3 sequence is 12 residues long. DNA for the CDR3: TGTGCCAGCAGTTTGGGTAGCGAGACCCAGTACTTC. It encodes CASSLGSETQYF. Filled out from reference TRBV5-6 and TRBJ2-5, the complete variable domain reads DAGVTQSPTHLIKTRGQQVTLRCSPKSGHDTVSWYQQALGQGPQFIFQYYEEEERQRGNFPDRFSGHQFPNYSSELNVNALLLGDSALYLCASSLGSETQYFGPGTRLLVL.

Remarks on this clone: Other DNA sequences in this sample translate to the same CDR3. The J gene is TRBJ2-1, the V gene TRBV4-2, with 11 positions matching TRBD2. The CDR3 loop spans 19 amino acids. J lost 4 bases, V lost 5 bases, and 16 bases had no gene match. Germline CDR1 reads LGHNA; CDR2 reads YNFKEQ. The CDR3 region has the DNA TGTGCCAGCAGCTCAACATCACCCCCGGGACTAGCGGTATACAATGAGCAGTTCTTC. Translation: CASSSTSPPGLAVYNEQFF.

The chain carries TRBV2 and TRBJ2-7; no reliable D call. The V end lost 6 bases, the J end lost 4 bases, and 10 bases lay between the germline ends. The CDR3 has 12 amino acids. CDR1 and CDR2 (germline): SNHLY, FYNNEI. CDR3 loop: CASRLYIYEQYF. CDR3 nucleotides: TGTGCCAGCAGGCTATATATATACGAGCAGTACTTC.

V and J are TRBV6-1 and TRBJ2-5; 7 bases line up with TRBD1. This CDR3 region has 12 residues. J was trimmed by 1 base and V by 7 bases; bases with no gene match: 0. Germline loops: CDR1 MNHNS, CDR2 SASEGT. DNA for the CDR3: TGTGCCAGCAACAGGGGCCAAGAGACCCAGTACTTC. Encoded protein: CASNRGQETQYF.

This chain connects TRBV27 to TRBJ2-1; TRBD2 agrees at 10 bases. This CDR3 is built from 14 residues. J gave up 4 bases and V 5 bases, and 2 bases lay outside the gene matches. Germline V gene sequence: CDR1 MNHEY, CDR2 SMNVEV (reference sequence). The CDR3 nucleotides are TGTGCCAGCAGTCGGACTAGCGGATACAATGAGCAGTTCTTC. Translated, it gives CASSRTSGYNEQFF.

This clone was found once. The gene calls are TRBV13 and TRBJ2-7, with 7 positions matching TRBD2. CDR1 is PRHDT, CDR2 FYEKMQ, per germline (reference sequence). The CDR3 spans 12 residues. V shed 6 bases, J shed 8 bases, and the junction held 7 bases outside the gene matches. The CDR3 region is CASSIGREKQYF. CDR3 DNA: TGTGCCAGCAGTATAGGGAGGGAGAAGCAGTACTTC.

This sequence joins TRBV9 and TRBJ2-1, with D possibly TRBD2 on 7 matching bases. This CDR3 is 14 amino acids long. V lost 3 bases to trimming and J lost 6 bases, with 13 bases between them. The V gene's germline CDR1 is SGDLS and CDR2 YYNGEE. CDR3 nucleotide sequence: TGTGCCAGCAGCGGGGGGGGCGGCCCCAATGAGCAGTTCTTC. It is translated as CASSGGGGPNEQFF.

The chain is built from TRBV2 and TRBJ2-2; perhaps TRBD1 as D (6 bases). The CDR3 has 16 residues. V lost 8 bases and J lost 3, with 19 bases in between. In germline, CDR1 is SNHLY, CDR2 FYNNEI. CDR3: CASGSPGDGDTGELFF. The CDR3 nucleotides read TGTGCCAGCGGTTCACCAGGGGATGGGGACACCGGGGAGCTGTTTTTT. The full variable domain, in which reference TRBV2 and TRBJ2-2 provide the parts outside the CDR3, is EPEVTQTPSHQVTQMGQEVILRCVPISNHLYFYWYRQILGQKVEFLVSFYNNEISEKSEIFDDQFSVERPDGSNFTLKIRSTKLEDSAMYFCASGSPGDGDTGELFFGEGSRLTVL.

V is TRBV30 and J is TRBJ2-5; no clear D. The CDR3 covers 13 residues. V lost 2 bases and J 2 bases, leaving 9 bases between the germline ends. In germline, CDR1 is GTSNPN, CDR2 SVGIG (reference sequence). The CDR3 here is CAWSSSVQETQYF. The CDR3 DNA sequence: TGTGCCTGGAGTTCTTCGGTACAAGAGACCCAGTACTTC.

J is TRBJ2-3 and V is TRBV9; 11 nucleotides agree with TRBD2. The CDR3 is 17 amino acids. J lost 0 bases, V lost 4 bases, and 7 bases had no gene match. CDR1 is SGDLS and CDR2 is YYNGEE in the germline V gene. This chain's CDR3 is CASSQGTSGLSTDTQYF. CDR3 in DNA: TGTGCCAGCAGCCAAGGGACTAGCGGCCTAAGCACAGATACGCAGTATTTT.

In nucleotides, the CDR3 is TGTGCCAGCAGCTTACCCCTCTCCCGCTACGAGCAGTACTTC. It codes for CASSLPLSRYEQYF. The rearrangement joins TRBV11-2 to TRBJ2-7; D not resolved. V was pared by 2 bases and J by 3 bases, with 11 bases between. The CDR3 covers 14 residues. The V gene's germline CDR1 is SGHAT and CDR2 FQNNGV.

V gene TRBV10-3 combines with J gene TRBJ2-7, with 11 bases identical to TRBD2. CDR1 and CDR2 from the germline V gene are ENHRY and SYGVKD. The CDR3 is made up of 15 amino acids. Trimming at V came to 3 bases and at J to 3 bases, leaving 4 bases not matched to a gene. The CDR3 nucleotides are TGTGCCATCAGTGAAGTAGCGGGGGGGAACTACGAGCAGTACTTC. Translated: CAISEVAGGNYEQYF.

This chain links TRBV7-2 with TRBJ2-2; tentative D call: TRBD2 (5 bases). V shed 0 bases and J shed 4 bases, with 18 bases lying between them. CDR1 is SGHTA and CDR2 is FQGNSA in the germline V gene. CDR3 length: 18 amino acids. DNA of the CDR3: TGTGCCAGCAGCTTAGCCACATCGGTGGCTAGCACCACCGGGGAGCTGTTTTTT. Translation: CASSLATSVASTTGELFF.

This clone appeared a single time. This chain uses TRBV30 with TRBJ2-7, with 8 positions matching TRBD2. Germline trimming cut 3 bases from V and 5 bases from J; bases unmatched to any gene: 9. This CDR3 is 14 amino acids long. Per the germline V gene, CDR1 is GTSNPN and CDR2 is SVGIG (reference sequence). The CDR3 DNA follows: TGTGCCTGGAGGAGCGGGAGCTTTATACACGAGCAGTACTTC. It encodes CAWRSGSFIHEQYF.

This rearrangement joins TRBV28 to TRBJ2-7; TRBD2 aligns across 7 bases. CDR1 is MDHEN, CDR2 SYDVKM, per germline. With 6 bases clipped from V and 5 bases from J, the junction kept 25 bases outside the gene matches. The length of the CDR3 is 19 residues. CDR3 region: CASRAEGAGSTREFNEQYF. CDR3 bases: TGTGCCAGCAGAGCCGAAGGGGCCGGGTCTACGCGGGAGTTCAACGAGCAGTACTTC.

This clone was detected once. CDR3 DNA: TGTGCCAGCAGTTCCAGGGTCAGGACCTACGAGCAGTACTTC. It codes for CASSSRVRTYEQYF. This chain links TRBV27 with TRBJ2-7; D possibly corresponds to TRBD1 (5 bases). The CDR3 runs to 14 residues. V was cut by 4 bases and J by 2 bases, with 12 bases left in between. In germline, CDR1 is MNHEY, CDR2 SMNVEV (reference sequence).

The CDR3: CASSYKDSPNYGYTF. CDR3 DNA sequence: TGTGCCAGCAGCTATAAGGACAGCCCTAACTATGGCTACACCTTC. The rearrangement uses TRBV25-1 and TRBJ1-2, with D possibly being TRBD1 (6 bases). V lost 6 bases to trimming and J lost 0 bases, with 14 bases between them. The CDR3 extends over 15 amino acids. Germline values: CDR1 MGHDK, CDR2 SYGVNS.

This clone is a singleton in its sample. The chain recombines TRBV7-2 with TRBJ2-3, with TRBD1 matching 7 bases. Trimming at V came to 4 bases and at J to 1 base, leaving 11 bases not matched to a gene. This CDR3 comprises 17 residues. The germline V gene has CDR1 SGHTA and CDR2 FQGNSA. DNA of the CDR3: TGTGCCAGCAGCTGCTCCGGCGACAGGGTGGGCACAGATACGCAGTATTTT. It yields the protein CASSCSGDRVGTDTQYF. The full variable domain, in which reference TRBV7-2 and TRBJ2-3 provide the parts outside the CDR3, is GAGVSQSPSNKVTEKGKDVELRCDPISGHTALYWYRQSLGQGLEFLIYFQGNSAPDKSGLPSDRFSAERTGGSVSTLTIQRTQQEDSAVYLCASSCSGDRVGTDTQYFGPGTRLTVL.

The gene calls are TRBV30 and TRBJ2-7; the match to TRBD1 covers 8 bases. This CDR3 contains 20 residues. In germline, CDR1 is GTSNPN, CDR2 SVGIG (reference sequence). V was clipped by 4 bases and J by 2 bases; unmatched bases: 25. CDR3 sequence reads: CAWTQLETGGAQHLTYEQYF. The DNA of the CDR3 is TGTGCCTGGACCCAACTTGAAACAGGGGGTGCCCAACACCTTACCTACGAGCAGTACTTC.

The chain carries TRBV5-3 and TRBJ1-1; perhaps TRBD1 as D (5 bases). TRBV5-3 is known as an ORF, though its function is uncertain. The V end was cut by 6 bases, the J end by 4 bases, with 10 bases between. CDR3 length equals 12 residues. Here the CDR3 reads CARTDSFTEAFF. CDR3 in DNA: TGTGCCAGAACCGACAGTTTCACTGAAGCTTTCTTT.

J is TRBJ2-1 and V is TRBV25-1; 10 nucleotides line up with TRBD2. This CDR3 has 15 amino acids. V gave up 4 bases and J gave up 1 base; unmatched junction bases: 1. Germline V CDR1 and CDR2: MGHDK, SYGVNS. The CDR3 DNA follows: TGTGCCAGCAGTGGTAGCGGGAGGTCCTACAATGAGCAGTTCTTC. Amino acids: CASSGSGRSYNEQFF.

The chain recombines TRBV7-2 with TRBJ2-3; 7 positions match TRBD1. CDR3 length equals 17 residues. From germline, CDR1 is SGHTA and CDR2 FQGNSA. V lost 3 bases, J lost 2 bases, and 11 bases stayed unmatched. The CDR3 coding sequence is TGTGCCAGCAGCTTCTCCTATCCGGGACAGCTCACAGATACGCAGTATTTT. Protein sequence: CASSFSYPGQLTDTQYF.